This T cell receptor (beta chain) was retrieved from a study of blood T cell repertoires in COVID-19. Trimming cost V 7 bases and J 0 bases, with 13 bases left between them. This CDR3 region has 14 residues. Per germline, CDR1 SEHNR and CDR2 FQNEAQ (reference sequence). In the authors' methods: Nucleated cell number was recorded as an estimate derived from reference gene primer amplification. TCRdb keeps only in-frame clones here, not all; method: immunoSEQ multiplex PCR. V and J calls and clone size are copied from that table; D and trimming were computed from the DNA. Here the sample spans 280,000 or so clones, 83% being singletons.

This chain joins TRBV7-9 and TRBJ2-7; D is unclear. The receptor was isolated from a woman aged 45-65 years who had recovered from COVID-19. Sequencing input: peripheral blood. CDR3 sequence (DNA): TGTGCCAGCAACCAGATGGCCACCTCCTACGAGCAGTACTTC. This translates into CASNQMATSYEQYF.